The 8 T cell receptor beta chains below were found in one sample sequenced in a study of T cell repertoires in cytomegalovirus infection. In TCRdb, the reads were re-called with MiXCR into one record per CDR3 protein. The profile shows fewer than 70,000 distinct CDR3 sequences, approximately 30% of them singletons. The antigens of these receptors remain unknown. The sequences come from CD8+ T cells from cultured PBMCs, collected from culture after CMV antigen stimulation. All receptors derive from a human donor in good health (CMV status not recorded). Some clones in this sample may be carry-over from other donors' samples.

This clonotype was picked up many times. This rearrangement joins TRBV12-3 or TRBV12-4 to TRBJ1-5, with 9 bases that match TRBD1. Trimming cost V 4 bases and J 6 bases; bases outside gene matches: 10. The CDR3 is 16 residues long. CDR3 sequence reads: CASSSSGQGDGQPQHF. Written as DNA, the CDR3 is TGTGCCAGCAGTTCCTCGGGACAGGGAGACGGTCAGCCCCAGCATTTT.

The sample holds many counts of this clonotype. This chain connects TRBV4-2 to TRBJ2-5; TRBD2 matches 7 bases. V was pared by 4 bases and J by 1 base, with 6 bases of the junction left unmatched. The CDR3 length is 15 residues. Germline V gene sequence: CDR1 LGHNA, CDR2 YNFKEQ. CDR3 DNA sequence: TGTGCCAGCAGCCCCAGCGGGACCTTCCAAGAGACCCAGTACTTC. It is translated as CASSPSGTFQETQYF.

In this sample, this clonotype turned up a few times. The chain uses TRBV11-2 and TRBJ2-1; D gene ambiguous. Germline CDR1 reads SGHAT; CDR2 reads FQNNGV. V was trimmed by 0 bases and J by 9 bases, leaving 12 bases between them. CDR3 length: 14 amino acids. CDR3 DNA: TGTGCCAGCAGCTTAGATCTGGGGTGGGGTGAGCAGTTCTTC. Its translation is CASSLDLGWGEQFF.

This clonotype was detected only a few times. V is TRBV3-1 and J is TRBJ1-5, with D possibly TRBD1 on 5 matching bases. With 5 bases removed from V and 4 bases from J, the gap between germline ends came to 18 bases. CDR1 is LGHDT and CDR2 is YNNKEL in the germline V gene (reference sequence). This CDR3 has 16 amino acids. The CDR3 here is CASSLGHLIPNQPQHF. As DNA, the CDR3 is TGTGCCAGCAGCTTAGGACACTTGATTCCGAATCAGCCCCAGCATTTT.

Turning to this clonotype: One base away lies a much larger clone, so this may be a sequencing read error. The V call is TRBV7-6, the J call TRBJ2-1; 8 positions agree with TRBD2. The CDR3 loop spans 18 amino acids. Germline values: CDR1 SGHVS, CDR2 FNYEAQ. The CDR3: CASSLLSAGVSSYTEQFF. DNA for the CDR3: TGTGCCAGCAGCTTACTATCAGCGGGGGTCAGCTCCTACACTGAGCAGTTCTTC.

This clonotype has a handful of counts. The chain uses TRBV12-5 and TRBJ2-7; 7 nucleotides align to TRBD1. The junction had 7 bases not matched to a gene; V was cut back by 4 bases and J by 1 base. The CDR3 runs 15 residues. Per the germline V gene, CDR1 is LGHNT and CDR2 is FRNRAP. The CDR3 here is CASGSQGVGSYEQYF. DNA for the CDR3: TGTGCTAGTGGTTCCCAGGGGGTAGGGTCCTACGAGCAGTACTTC.

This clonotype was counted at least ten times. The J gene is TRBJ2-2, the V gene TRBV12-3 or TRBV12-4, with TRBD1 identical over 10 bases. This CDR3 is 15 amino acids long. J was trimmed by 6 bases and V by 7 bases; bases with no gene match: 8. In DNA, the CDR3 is TGTGCCAGCATTGGCGGAGACAGGGGGCCCGGGGAGCTGTTTTTT. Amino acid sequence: CASIGGDRGPGELFF.

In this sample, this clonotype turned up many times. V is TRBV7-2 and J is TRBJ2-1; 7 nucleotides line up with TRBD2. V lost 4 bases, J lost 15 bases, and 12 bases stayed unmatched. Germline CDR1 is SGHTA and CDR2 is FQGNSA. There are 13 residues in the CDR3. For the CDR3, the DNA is TGTGCCAGCAGCTCCGACGGTCGGGGGGAGTGGTTCTTC. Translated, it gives CASSSDGRGEWFF. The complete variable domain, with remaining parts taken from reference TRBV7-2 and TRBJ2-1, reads GAGVSQSPSNKVTEKGKDVELRCDPISGHTALYWYRQSLGQGLEFLIYFQGNSAPDKSGLPSDRFSAERTGGSVSTLTIQRTQQEDSAVYLCASSSDGRGEWFFGPGTRLTVL.